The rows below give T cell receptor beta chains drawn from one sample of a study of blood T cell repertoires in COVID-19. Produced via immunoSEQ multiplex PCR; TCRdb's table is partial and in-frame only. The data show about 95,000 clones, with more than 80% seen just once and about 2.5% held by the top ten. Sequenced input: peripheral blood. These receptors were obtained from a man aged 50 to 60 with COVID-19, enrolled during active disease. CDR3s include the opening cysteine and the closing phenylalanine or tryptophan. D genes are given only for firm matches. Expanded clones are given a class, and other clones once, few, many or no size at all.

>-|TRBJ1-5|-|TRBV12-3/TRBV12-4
TGTGCCACCCGTTCGGGAAATCAGCCCCAGCATTTT
CATRSGNQPQHF
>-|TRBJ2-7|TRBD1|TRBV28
TGTGCCAGCAGAACAGGGGGCAGCTCCTACGAGCAGTACTTC
CASRTGGSSYEQYF
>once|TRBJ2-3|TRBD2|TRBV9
TGTGCCAGCAGCGTTTTAGCGGGGGGGCGGGATACGCAGTATTTT
CASSVLAGGRDTQYF
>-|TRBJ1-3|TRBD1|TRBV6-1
TGTGCCAGCAGTGGAGGCGACAGGGGATATGGAAACACCATATATTTT
CASSGGDRGYGNTIYF
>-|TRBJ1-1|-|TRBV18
TGTGCCAGCTCACCCGGGAACGGAATGAACACTGAAGCTTTCTTT
CASSPGNGMNTEAFF
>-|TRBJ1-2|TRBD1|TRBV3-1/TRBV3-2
TGTGCCAGCAGCCAAGTGCCGACAGGGGAATATGGCTACACCTTC
CASSQVPTGEYGYTF
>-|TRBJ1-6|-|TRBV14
TGTGCCAGCAGCCAAGAATCCGGCTATAATTCACCCCTCCACTTT
CASSQESGYNSPLHF
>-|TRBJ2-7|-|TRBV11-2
TGTGCCAAGACTGAACCCTACGAGCAGTACTTC
CAKTEPYEQYF
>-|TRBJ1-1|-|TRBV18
TGTGCCAGCTCACCAGTCGGACAGTTTATGAACACTGAAGCTTTCTTT
CASSPVGQFMNTEAFF
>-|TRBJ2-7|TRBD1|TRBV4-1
TGCGCCAGCAGCCCCCGACAGGGGCCCTACGAGCAGTACTTC
CASSPRQGPYEQYF
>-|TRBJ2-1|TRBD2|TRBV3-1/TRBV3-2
TGTGCCAGCAGCCAAGATCTTCGGGGGGGGCAGTTCTTC
CASSQDLRGGQFF
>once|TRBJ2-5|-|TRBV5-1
TGCGCCAGCAGCTTACAGCCCCAAGAGACCCAGTACTTC
CASSLQPQETQYF
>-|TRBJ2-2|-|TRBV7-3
TGTGCCAGCAGCTTAACAGGAGACACCGGGGAGCTGTTTTTT
CASSLTGDTGELFF
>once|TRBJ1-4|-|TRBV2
TGTGCCAGCAAAAGGACAGCTTCAACTAATGAAAAACTGTTTTTT
CASKRTASTNEKLFF
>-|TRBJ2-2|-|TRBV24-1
TGTGCCACCAGTGAGGGCGCCGGGGAGCTGTTTTTT
CATSEGAGELFF